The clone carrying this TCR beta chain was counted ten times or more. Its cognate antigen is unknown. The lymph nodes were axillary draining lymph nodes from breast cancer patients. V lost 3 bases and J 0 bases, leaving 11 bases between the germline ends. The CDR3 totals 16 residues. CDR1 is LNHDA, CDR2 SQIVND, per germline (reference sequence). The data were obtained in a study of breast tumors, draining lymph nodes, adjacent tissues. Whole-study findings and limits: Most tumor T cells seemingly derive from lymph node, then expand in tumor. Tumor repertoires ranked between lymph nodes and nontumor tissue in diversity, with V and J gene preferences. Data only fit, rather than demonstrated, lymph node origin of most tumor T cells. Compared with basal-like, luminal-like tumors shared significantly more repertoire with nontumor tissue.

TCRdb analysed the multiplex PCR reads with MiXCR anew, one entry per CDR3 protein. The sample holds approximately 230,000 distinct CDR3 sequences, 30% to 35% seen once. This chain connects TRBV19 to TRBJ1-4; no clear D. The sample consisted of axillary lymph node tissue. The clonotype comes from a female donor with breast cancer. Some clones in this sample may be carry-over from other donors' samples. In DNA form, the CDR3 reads TGTGCCAGTAGTATCCGCCAGGCTTCAACTAATGAAAAACTGTTTTTT. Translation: CASSIRQASTNEKLFF.